The 32 T cell receptor beta chains below all came from one sample that was sequenced in a study of pediatric ulcerative colitis. Profiled with immunoSEQ multiplex PCR; TCRdb holds only in-frame clones, not every one. The table records 12,000 to 15,000 clones, approximately 90% of them present only once. The sample consisted of blood. The source of these receptors is a boy between 5 and 17 years old with moderate ulcerative colitis.

This clone was counted a few times. The genes are TRBV5-4 and TRBJ1-2; 10 bases agree with TRBD1. Germline V gene data show CDR1 as SGHNT and CDR2 as YYREEE (reference sequence). V gave up 1 base and J gave up 5 bases; unmatched junction bases: 8. This CDR3 has 16 amino acids. The DNA for the CDR3 is TGTGCCAGCAGCTTGCCCGAGGGACAGGGGATGTATGGCTACACCTTC. Protein: CASSLPEGQGMYGYTF.

V usage is TRBV27 and J usage is TRBJ2-1, with no clear D. This CDR3 has 14 residues. CDR1 MNHEY and CDR2 SMNVEV come from the germline V gene (reference sequence). The V end lost 7 bases, the J end lost 0 bases, and 10 bases lay between the germline ends. The DNA for the CDR3 is TGTGCCAGCATGCGTCAGGACTCCTACAATGAGCAGTTCTTC. Translated: CASMRQDSYNEQFF.

J is TRBJ1-1 and V is TRBV5-1, with D tentatively TRBD1 (5 bases). There are 14 residues in the CDR3. Germline CDR1 and CDR2: SGHRS and YFSETQ. V dropped 4 bases and J dropped 0 bases, with 10 bases sitting between them. CDR3 sequence: CASSLGLLNTEAFF. The CDR3 DNA reads TGCGCCAGCAGCCTGGGACTCCTGAACACTGAAGCTTTCTTT.

The chain couples TRBV27 to TRBJ2-2, with TRBD2 as a possible D gene (6 bases). CDR1 is MNHEY and CDR2 is SMNVEV in the germline V gene (reference sequence). The V gene lost 0 bases and the J gene lost 2 bases, with 13 bases spanning the gap. The CDR3 extends over 17 amino acids. CDR3 coding DNA: TGTGCCAGCAGTTTATCGAGGTGGAGGGCCAACACCGGGGAGCTGTTTTTT. This sequence encodes CASSLSRWRANTGELFF.

This clone appeared once. The chain couples TRBV5-1 to TRBJ2-7; the match to TRBD2 covers 7 bases. The V gene's germline CDR1 is SGHRS and CDR2 YFSETQ. The ends lost 2 bases at V and 4 bases at J; junction bases unmatched: 6. This CDR3 is built from 14 residues. Written as DNA, the CDR3 is TGCGCCAGCAGCTTCACGGGACTACAATACGAGCAGTACTTC. Its protein product is CASSFTGLQYEQYF.

The rearrangement joins TRBV7-2 to TRBJ1-1, with TRBD1 as a possible D gene (6 bases). Germline assignment: CDR1 SGHTA and CDR2 FQGNSA. Trimming removed 8 bases from V and 1 base from J, with 11 bases in between. The CDR3 is 13 amino acids. The CDR3: CASRRGQNTEAFF. The DNA for the CDR3 is TGTGCCAGCCGCCGGGGGCAGAACACTGAAGCTTTCTTT.

CDR3 in amino acids: CASSRREDEKLFF. Here the CDR3 DNA reads TGTGCCAGCAGTCGCAGGGAGGATGAAAAACTGTTTTTT. The genes are TRBV27 and TRBJ1-4; D might be TRBD1 (5 bases). CDR1 and CDR2 from the germline V gene are MNHEY and SMNVEV (reference sequence). Trimming cost V 5 bases and J 6 bases, with 10 bases left between them. The CDR3 consists of 13 residues.

This clone has a single count. V usage is TRBV28 and J usage is TRBJ2-7, with D perhaps TRBD2 (5 bases). Germline loops: CDR1 MDHEN, CDR2 SYDVKM. This CDR3 contains 12 residues. Trimming cost V 3 bases and J 4 bases, with 7 bases left between them. CDR3 sequence: CASSFEGYEQYF. In DNA form, the CDR3 reads TGTGCCAGCAGTTTTGAGGGTTACGAGCAGTACTTC.

This sequence joins TRBV28 and TRBJ1-2; 9 positions agree with TRBD1. Germline CDR1 and CDR2: MDHEN and SYDVKM. V was clipped by 0 bases and J by 4 bases; unmatched bases: 0. CDR3 length: 14 amino acids. The CDR3 region has the DNA TGTGCCAGCAGTTTATGGGGACAGGGCTATGGCTACACCTTC. Its translation is CASSLWGQGYGYTF.

The CDR3 sequence: CASSLGGDSYNEQFF. CDR3 DNA: TGTGCCAGCAGTTTAGGCGGGGACTCCTACAATGAGCAGTTCTTC. The chain employs TRBV28 and TRBJ2-1, with a tentative D call TRBD2 (6 bases). CDR3 length: 15 amino acids. Looked up from germline, CDR1 is MDHEN and CDR2 is SYDVKM. V was cut by 2 bases and J by 0 bases, with 8 bases left in between.

This chain connects TRBV10-3 to TRBJ2-5; TRBD1 matches 7 bases. The CDR3 consists of 15 residues. With 6 bases clipped from V and 3 bases from J, the junction kept 10 bases outside the gene matches. CDR1 is ENHRY, CDR2 SYGVKD, per germline. The CDR3 here is CAISNRGLGEETQYF. The CDR3, as DNA: TGTGCCATCAGCAACAGGGGCCTCGGGGAAGAGACCCAGTACTTC.

This chain uses TRBV18 with TRBJ1-2; 8 nucleotides line up with TRBD1. Losses at the gene ends were 4 bases for V and 3 bases for J; bases not matched to a gene: 4. The CDR3 has 14 residues. Germline V CDR1 and CDR2: KGHSH, LQKENI. The DNA for the CDR3 is TGTGCCAGCTCACTGTCAGGGGGCGACTATGGCTACACCTTC. Translated: CASSLSGGDYGYTF.

The chain couples TRBV27 to TRBJ2-2, with D unclear. Germline-derived CDR1 and CDR2 are MNHEY and SMNVEV (reference sequence). This CDR3 has 14 amino acids. The V and J ends lost 4 bases and 4 bases respectively, with 10 bases between them. CDR3 in DNA: TGTGCCAGCAGTTATGGGCAGGCCACCGGGGAGCTGTTTTTT. Residues: CASSYGQATGELFF.

This chain uses TRBV4-1 with TRBJ2-5, with D uncertain. The CDR3 consists of 13 residues. The V end lost 4 bases, the J end lost 5 bases, and 11 bases lay between the germline ends. Germline V gene lookup returns CDR1 MGHRA and CDR2 YSYEKL. This CDR3 is CASSLSVWETQYF. CDR3 DNA sequence: TGCGCCAGCAGCCTCTCGGTCTGGGAGACCCAGTACTTC.

The rearrangement links TRBV18 to TRBJ2-3; 8 nucleotides match TRBD2. The CDR3 runs 16 residues. Losses at the gene ends were 3 bases for V and 1 base for J; bases not matched to a gene: 6. CDR1 is KGHSH, CDR2 LQKENI, per germline. The CDR3 region has the DNA TGTGCCAGCTCACCTTTACTAGCGGTACGCACAGATACGCAGTATTTT. This sequence encodes CASSPLLAVRTDTQYF.

The V call is TRBV19, the J call TRBJ2-3; 7 bases line up with TRBD2. Germline V gene lookup returns CDR1 LNHDA and CDR2 SQIVND (reference sequence). The CDR3 loop spans 16 amino acids. V lost 5 bases and J lost 2; bases outside the gene matches: 10. CDR3 coding DNA: TGTGCCAGTAGTCCCCAAGCGGGGAGTCACACAGATACGCAGTATTTT. Encoded protein: CASSPQAGSHTDTQYF.

The genes are TRBV28 and TRBJ1-6, with 7 bases matching TRBD1. CDR1 is MDHEN, CDR2 SYDVKM, per germline. CDR3 length equals 15 residues. Germline trimming cut 8 bases from V and 9 bases from J; bases unmatched to any gene: 13. The CDR3 spells CASGRTGSASSPLHF. The CDR3 nucleotides read TGTGCCAGCGGGAGGACAGGTTCGGCTAGTTCACCCCTCCACTTT.

CDR3 nucleotide sequence: TGTGCCAGTAGTATCTCGTCTGCCCCGCTCAATGAGCAGTTCTTC. Translated, it gives CASSISSAPLNEQFF. The chain recombines TRBV19 with TRBJ2-1; D is undetermined. The CDR3 loop spans 15 amino acids. The V gene lost 3 bases and the J gene lost 6 bases, with 15 bases spanning the gap. Germline CDR1 is LNHDA and CDR2 is SQIVND (reference sequence).

J is TRBJ1-5 and V is TRBV29-1, with TRBD1 matching 7 bases. V shed 4 bases and J 0 bases; nucleotides not matched to a gene: 6. The CDR3 is 15 amino acids. Germline CDR1 SQVTM, CDR2 ANQGSEA. As DNA, the CDR3 is TGCAGCGTTGTTGAGGGGGCCTCTAGCAATCAGCCCCAGCATTTT. This encodes CSVVEGASSNQPQHF.

The rearrangement uses TRBV11-2 and TRBJ2-7; 8 bases fit TRBD2. The CDR3 extends over 16 amino acids. V lost 3 bases and J lost 5; bases outside the gene matches: 12. Germline V gene sequence: CDR1 SGHAT, CDR2 FQNNGV. The CDR3 region has the DNA TGTGCCAGCAGCTTCGGGAACTCGGGGGGGATCGACGAGCAGTACTTC. This encodes CASSFGNSGGIDEQYF.

The chain links TRBV6-1 to TRBJ2-3; no clear D gene. The germline gives CDR1 MNHNS, CDR2 SASEGT. This CDR3 comprises 15 residues. Trimming stripped 2 bases from V and 6 bases from J, with 15 bases between. The CDR3 DNA follows: TGTGCCAGCAGTGAAAGGCCGTATTTCGGGGATACGCAGTATTTT. Its translation is CASSERPYFGDTQYF.

The chain joins TRBV28 to TRBJ1-6; perhaps TRBD1 as D (5 bases). Germline-derived CDR1 and CDR2 are MDHEN and SYDVKM. The CDR3 runs 18 residues. V gave up 6 bases and J gave up 4 bases, with 22 bases separating them. The CDR3 coding sequence is TGTGCCAGCAGAGTCGTCCAGGGCGAGGGGATTTATAATTCACCCCTCCACTTT. This encodes CASRVVQGEGIYNSPLHF. The variable domain in full, with the rest retrieved from reference TRBV28 and TRBJ1-6, is DVKVTQSSRYLVKRTGEKVFLECVQDMDHENMFWYRQDPGLGLRLIYFSYDVKMKEKGDIPEGYSVSREKKERFSLILESASTNQTSMYLCASRVVQGEGIYNSPLHFGNGTRLTVT.

This clone occurred a few times. The chain is built from TRBV2 and TRBJ2-3, with D hard to call. V lost 3 bases, J lost 14 bases, and 9 bases lay in between. CDR3 length: 10 residues. The V gene's germline CDR1 is SNHLY and CDR2 FYNNEI. The CDR3 DNA reads TGTGCCAGCAGTGACTGGGTCGCGTATTTT. Encoded protein: CASSDWVAYF.

The rearrangement links TRBV2 to TRBJ2-7, with a tentative D call TRBD1 (6 bases). Deletions cut 0 bases from V and 1 base from J, with 19 bases between. The CDR3 consists of 18 residues. Germline lookup yields CDR1 SNHLY and CDR2 FYNNEI. CDR3 region: CASSEAKGTGTPSYEQYF. CDR3 sequence (DNA): TGTGCCAGCAGTGAAGCTAAAGGGACCGGGACACCGTCCTACGAGCAGTACTTC.

This chain joins TRBV18 and TRBJ2-3; TRBD2 agrees at 13 bases. Per the germline V gene, CDR1 is KGHSH and CDR2 is LQKENI. The V segment lost 3 bases and the J segment 3 bases; nucleotides outside the gene matches: 6. This CDR3 has 17 amino acids. The CDR3 nucleotides are TGTGCCAGCTCACCTGGACTAGCGGGAGTGGGGACAGATACGCAGTATTTT. It translates to CASSPGLAGVGTDTQYF.

The DNA of the CDR3 is TGTGCCAGCCGGGCTGGCGGGGGGGCCCCCGGGGAGCTGTTTTTT. It is translated as CASRAGGGAPGELFF. V is TRBV28 and J is TRBJ2-2; 9 bases line up with TRBD2. There are 15 residues in the CDR3. The germline gives CDR1 MDHEN, CDR2 SYDVKM. Losses at the gene ends were 8 bases for V and 6 bases for J; bases not matched to a gene: 10.

This clone was counted once. This chain connects TRBV6-5 to TRBJ2-2; unclear D gene. The CDR3 is 15 residues long. V gave up 0 bases and J gave up 0 bases, with 5 bases separating them. CDR1 is MNHEY, CDR2 SVGAGI, per germline. CDR3 sequence reads: CASSYSPTNTGELFF. The CDR3 region has the DNA TGTGCCAGCAGTTACTCTCCCACGAACACCGGGGAGCTGTTTTTT.

The chain has TRBV11-2 and TRBJ1-6; D gene ambiguous. CDR3 size: 14 residues. CDR1 and CDR2 from the germline V gene are SGHAT and FQNNGV. Trimming took 6 bases from V and 2 from J, leaving 8 bases between them. The CDR3, as DNA: TGTGCCAGCAGTTCCCGGCCCTATAATTCACCCCTCCACTTT. It yields the protein CASSSRPYNSPLHF.

The CDR3 here is CASSLADNYGYTF. CDR3 nucleotides: TGTGCCAGCAGCTTAGCGGATAACTATGGCTACACCTTC. The rearrangement joins TRBV7-9 to TRBJ1-2, with D unresolved. The CDR3 length is 13 residues. CDR1 is SEHNR and CDR2 is FQNEAQ in the germline V gene (reference sequence). V was pared by 0 bases and J by 1 base, with 3 bases between.

The J gene is TRBJ2-3, the V gene TRBV19; D gene ambiguous. V was clipped by 8 bases and J by 2 bases, with 14 bases between them. CDR1 and CDR2 (germline): LNHDA, SQIVND (reference sequence). The CDR3 covers 14 residues. CDR3 nucleotide sequence: TGTGCCAGTTCCTCCAACGACCCCACAGATACGCAGTATTTT. It translates to CASSSNDPTDTQYF.

This clone has only a few counts. V usage is TRBV19 and J usage is TRBJ1-1; D not certain. Deletions cut 2 bases from V and 1 base from J, with 11 bases between. CDR1 and CDR2 from the germline V gene are LNHDA and SQIVND (reference sequence). The CDR3 has 15 amino acids. The CDR3 here is CASSINTVGNTEAFF. The CDR3 nucleotides read TGTGCCAGTAGTATAAATACAGTGGGGAACACTGAAGCTTTCTTT.

V and J are TRBV27 and TRBJ2-1; 9 bases are a match to TRBD2. V shed 1 base, J shed 9 bases, and the junction held 7 bases outside the gene matches. CDR3 length: 15 residues. Germline V gene lookup returns CDR1 MNHEY and CDR2 SMNVEV (reference sequence). The DNA of the CDR3 is TGTGCCAGCAGTTTATTGGCGGGAGGGCACATTGAGCAGTTCTTC. Translated: CASSLLAGGHIEQFF.